This T cell receptor (beta chain) originates from a study of a mutant IDH1 vaccine in newly diagnosed glioma. General study results and limits: Pseudoprogression appears to have had no connection to changes in top peripheral T cell clonotypes.

In the case of this clone: Its target is not known.

Regarding time point: baseline, week 1 (first vaccination visit). Treatment defined: pre-vaccination baseline after standard-of-care therapy. Newly diagnosed WHO grade 3 or 4 IDH1-mutant, ATRX-lost astrocytomas were identified in the donors. Trimming took 0 bases from V and 2 from J; bases not matched to a gene: 6. The CDR3 spans 17 residues. Germline V gene data show CDR1 as SGHNT and CDR2 as YYREEE (reference sequence). Generated by immunoSEQ multiplex PCR, the TCRdb table keeps only in-frame clones and is missing some. The data hold just under 95,000 clones, with 83% observed a single time. The chain has TRBV5-4 and TRBJ2-7, with 12 bases that match TRBD1. The sequence derives from a woman aged 45-60 years with glioma. The sequencing used PBMCs, collected from a glioma patient treated with radiotherapy, temozolomide or both. This CDR3 is CASSLGDRGRLTYEQYF. In DNA, the CDR3 is TGTGCCAGCAGCTTGGGGGACAGGGGGCGGCTGACCTACGAGCAGTACTTC.